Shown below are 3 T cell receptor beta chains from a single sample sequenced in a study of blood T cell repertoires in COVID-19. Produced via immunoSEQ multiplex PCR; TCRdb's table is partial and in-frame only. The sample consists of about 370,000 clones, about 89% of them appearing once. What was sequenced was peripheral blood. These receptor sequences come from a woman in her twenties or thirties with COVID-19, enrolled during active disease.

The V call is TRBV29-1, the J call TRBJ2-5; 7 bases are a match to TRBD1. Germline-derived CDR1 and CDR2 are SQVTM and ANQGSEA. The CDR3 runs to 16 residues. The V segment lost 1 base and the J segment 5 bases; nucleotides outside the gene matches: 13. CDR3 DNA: TGCAGCGTTGAAGGCAGCACAGAGGGGGCTCGGGAGACCCAGTACTTC. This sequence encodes CSVEGSTEGARETQYF.

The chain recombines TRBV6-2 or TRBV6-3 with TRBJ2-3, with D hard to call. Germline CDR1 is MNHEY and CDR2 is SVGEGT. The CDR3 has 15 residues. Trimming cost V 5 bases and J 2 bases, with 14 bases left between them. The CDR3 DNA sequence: TGTGCCAGCAGTCAATATAGACTGTACACAGATACGCAGTATTTT. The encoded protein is CASSQYRLYTDTQYF.

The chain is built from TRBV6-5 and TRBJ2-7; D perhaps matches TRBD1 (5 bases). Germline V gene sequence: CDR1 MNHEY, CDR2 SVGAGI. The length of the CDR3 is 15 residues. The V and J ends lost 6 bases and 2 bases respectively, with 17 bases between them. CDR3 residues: CASSRTSGLAYEQYF. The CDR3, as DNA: TGTGCCAGCAGCCGCACCTCAGGGTTAGCCTACGAGCAGTACTTC.